This T cell receptor beta chain was sequenced in a study of beta chain features in type 1 diabetes. Study-level points and caveats: Overrepresentation of cells with high TCR expression could result from cDNA sequencing. Insertion counts at VDJ junctions were lower in type 1 diabetes patients, who also showed more deletions there.

The CDR3 is 16 amino acids. J lost 2 bases, V lost 4 bases, and 12 bases had no gene match. Germline CDR1 reads SGHDT; CDR2 reads YYEEEE. The isolated RNA, all of it, was reverse transcribed, so expressed TCRB transcripts were what got sequenced. Roughly 3.6 million reads on average were seen across naive, central memory and regulatory T cell samples. Data came from immunoSEQ multiplex PCR; TCRdb stores just in-frame clones and leaves some out. The sample has roughly 150,000 clones; about 8.1% are singletons. For this clone: Its specificity is not known.

This sequence originates from a man aged 18 to 35 in good health. The chain recombines TRBV5-6 with TRBJ2-7; 7 nucleotides align to TRBD1. Sequenced: central memory CD4+ T cells from blood. CDR3 DNA: TGTGCCAGCAGCCTAGAGCTTTCGGGACAGACCTACGAGCAGTACTTC. Amino acids: CASSLELSGQTYEQYF.